This paragraph covers one TCR beta chain sequence. This sample stems from a study of blood T cell repertoires in COVID-19. Study information: Whether acute or convalescent, the COVID-19 samples came from the United States, Italy and Spain. Sample material is recorded as cDNA or gDNA derived from T cells, B-cell-depleted T cells, or PBMCs.

Per the authors' pipeline: Using reference gene primer amplification, nucleated cell counts were estimated. Only in-frame clones appear in the TCRdb table, and some are missing; sequencing was by immunoSEQ multiplex PCR. The DNA was the basis for D and trimming; V, J and clone size are from that table. The sample shows more than 45,000 clones, about 90% of them seen only once. The CDR3 loop spans 13 amino acids. V was trimmed by 0 bases and J by 4 bases, leaving 9 bases between them. The germline V gene has CDR1 GTSNPN and CDR2 SVGIG (reference sequence). The sequence derives from a man in his fifties or sixties with acute or convalescent COVID-19. The chain recombines TRBV30 with TRBJ1-2; no clear D gene. The specimen was peripheral blood. CDR3 coding DNA: TGTGCCTGGAGTGTAATTCCCTCCTATGGCTACACCTTC. Translated: CAWSVIPSYGYTF.